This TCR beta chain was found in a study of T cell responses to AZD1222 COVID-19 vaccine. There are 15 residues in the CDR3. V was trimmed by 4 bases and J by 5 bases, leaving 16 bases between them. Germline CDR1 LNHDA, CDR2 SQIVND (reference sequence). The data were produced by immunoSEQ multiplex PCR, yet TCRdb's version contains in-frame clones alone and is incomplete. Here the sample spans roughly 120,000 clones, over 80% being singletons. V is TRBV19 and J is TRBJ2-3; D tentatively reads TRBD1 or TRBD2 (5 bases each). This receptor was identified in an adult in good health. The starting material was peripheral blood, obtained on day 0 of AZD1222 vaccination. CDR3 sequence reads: CASSKGLLAQDTQYF. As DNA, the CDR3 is TGTGCCAGTAGTAAGGGGCTGCTAGCCCAAGATACGCAGTATTTT.